This T cell receptor (beta chain) originates from a study of yellow fever vaccine responses in identical twins. Notes on the study in general: Twins' vaccine T cell response reportedly gave the appearance of partial convergence and partial personalization.

TCRdb ran MiXCR on the RT-PCR reads and lists one entry per CDR3 protein. This table has about 19,000 distinct CDR3 sequences, around 76% appearing once. Germline loops: CDR1 SGHNT, CDR2 YENEEA. The CDR3 runs to 13 residues. Trimming stripped 5 bases from V and 5 bases from J, with 10 bases between. Concerning this clonotype: What it recognizes is unknown.

The specimen comprised T cells from blood (PBMCs), unsorted or a sorted subset (not recorded which), sampled before or after yellow fever vaccination (not recorded which). The receptor's source is a woman younger than 30 who received the yellow fever vaccine. The V gene is TRBV11-3, the J gene TRBJ2-1; D perhaps matches TRBD2 (5 bases). CDR3 residues: CASSTDWNNEQFF. The CDR3 DNA sequence: TGTGCCAGCAGCACGGACTGGAACAATGAGCAGTTCTTC.